This T cell receptor (beta chain) was observed in a study of CD8+ T cells in alopecia areata. Across the whole study: Among treated patients, oral tofacitinib was administered at 5 to 10 mg twice daily.

cDNA serving as the sequencing template came from extracted, reverse transcribed RNA. The table came from immunoSEQ multiplex PCR; TCRdb's copy has only in-frame clones and leaves some out. The repertoire holds 6,500 to 10,000 clones, with around 55% as singletons. Researchers took lesional scalp punch biopsies and peripheral blood from people who were alopecia areata patients. After removal of 6 bases from V and 10 bases from J, the junction contained 13 bases not matched to a gene. In germline, CDR1 is SEHNR, CDR2 FQNEAQ (reference sequence). The length of the CDR3 is 15 residues. This material consisted of skin, taken at week 0. This receptor was identified in a human donor with alopecia areata. J is TRBJ2-1 and V is TRBV7-9, with TRBD1 matching over 9 bases. CDR3 bases: TGTGCCAGCAGTCCTGACAGGGGGTTCTTAATAGAGCAGTTCTTC. Translating gives CASSPDRGFLIEQFF.